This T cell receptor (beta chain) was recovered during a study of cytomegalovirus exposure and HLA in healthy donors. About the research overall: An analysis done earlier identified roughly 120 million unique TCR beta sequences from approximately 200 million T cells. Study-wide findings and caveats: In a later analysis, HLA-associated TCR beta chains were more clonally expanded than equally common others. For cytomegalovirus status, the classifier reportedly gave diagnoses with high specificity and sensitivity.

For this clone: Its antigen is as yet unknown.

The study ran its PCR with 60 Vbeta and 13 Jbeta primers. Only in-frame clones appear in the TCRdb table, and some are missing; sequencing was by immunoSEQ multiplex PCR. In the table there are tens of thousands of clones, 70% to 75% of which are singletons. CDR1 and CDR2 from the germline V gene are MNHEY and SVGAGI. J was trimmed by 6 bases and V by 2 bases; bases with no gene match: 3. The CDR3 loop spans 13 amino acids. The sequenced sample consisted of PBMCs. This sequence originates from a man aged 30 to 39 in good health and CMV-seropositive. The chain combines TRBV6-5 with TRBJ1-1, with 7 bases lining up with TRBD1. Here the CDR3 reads CASSYRDRAEAFF. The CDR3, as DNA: TGTGCCAGCAGTTACCGCGACAGGGCTGAAGCTTTCTTT.